The 20 T cell receptor beta chains in this list originate from one sample, sequenced in a study of cytotoxic CD8 clonotypes in ibrutinib-treated CLL (dated by TCRdb to about 2021). Library method: the immunoSEQ multiplex PCR assay. Imported from immuneACCESS, the table was reduced by TCRdb to in-frame sequences with V and J called. These copies leave out some clones; in studies compared against another copy, an unresolved V gene accounts for under half, and the cause of the remainder is not known. This sample comprises roughly 200,000 clones, more than 75% of them detected only once. More than 9.5% of the sample lies in the top ten. In the paper's terms, the time point label means: 12 to 13 months on ibrutinib. Sequencing used PBMCs, obtained after 12 months of ibrutinib treatment. The receptors were gathered from a human donor with chronic lymphocytic leukemia.

In its sample, this clone was seen a few times. CDR3 in amino acids: CASLGYSNQPQHF. The CDR3 DNA reads TGTGCCAGTCTCGGATATAGCAATCAGCCCCAGCATTTT. This sequence joins TRBV6-1 and TRBJ1-5; D unresolved. CDR3 size: 13 residues. Germline CDR1 MNHNS, CDR2 SASEGT. V lost 9 bases and J 0 bases, leaving 9 bases between the germline ends.

The chain has TRBV25-1 and TRBJ2-7; D perhaps matches TRBD2 (6 bases). The CDR3 extends over 16 amino acids. The V end lost 4 bases, the J end lost 4 bases, and 20 bases lay between the germline ends. Germline values: CDR1 MGHDK, CDR2 SYGVNS. This chain's CDR3 is CASSGGAGLVGYEQYF. The CDR3 DNA reads TGTGCCAGCAGTGGGGGAGCGGGCCTAGTGGGGTACGAGCAGTACTTC.

CDR3 bases: TGTGCCAGAAGCTTGGGGACGCGGTGGGAGCAGTACTTC. Translating it yields CARSLGTRWEQYF. The chain links TRBV5-3 to TRBJ2-7; D gene unclear. TRBV5-3 is known as an ORF, though its function is uncertain. Between the trimmed V and J ends, which lost 0 bases and 7 bases, there was a span of 11 bases. CDR3 length: 13 residues.

The chain couples TRBV27 to TRBJ2-2, with D possibly being TRBD2 (6 bases). This CDR3 spans 15 amino acids. V lost 3 bases and J 6 bases, leaving 14 bases between the germline ends. Germline V lookup: CDR1 MNHEY, CDR2 SMNVEV (reference sequence). CDR3 region: CASSFLSGEAGELFF. CDR3 DNA: TGTGCCAGCAGTTTCCTGTCGGGGGAGGCCGGGGAGCTGTTTTTT.

The chain has TRBV18 and TRBJ2-1, with a tentative D call TRBD1 (5 bases). Germline CDR1 and CDR2: KGHSH and LQKENI. V lost 1 base and J 5 bases, leaving 6 bases between the germline ends. The length of the CDR3 is 13 residues. CDR3 residues: CASSPQQDNEQFF. In nucleotides, the CDR3 is TGTGCCAGCTCACCACAACAGGACAATGAGCAGTTCTTC.

This chain connects TRBV29-1 to TRBJ1-2; 11 positions match TRBD1. Germline lookup yields CDR1 SQVTM and CDR2 ANQGSEA. J lost 4 bases, V lost 4 bases, and 5 bases had no gene match. The CDR3 sequence is 14 residues long. CDR3: CSVGTGGVRYGYTF. The CDR3 nucleotides read TGCAGCGTTGGGACAGGGGGCGTTCGCTATGGCTACACCTTC.

The chain is built from TRBV2 and TRBJ2-1; a possible D gene is TRBD2 (5 bases). The CDR3 covers 14 residues. Germline V CDR1 and CDR2: SNHLY, FYNNEI. The CDR3 region is CATAVQSTYNEQFF. The CDR3 bases are TGTGCAACAGCGGTTCAGTCTACCTACAATGAGCAGTTCTTC.

This chain links TRBV27 with TRBJ1-1; possibly TRBD1 for D (6 bases). The CDR3 extends over 12 amino acids. The V end lost 4 bases, the J end lost 9 bases, and 12 bases lay between the germline ends. Per germline, CDR1 MNHEY and CDR2 SMNVEV (reference sequence). The CDR3 nucleotides read TGTGCCAGCAGTTCCGGGACATCCCAAGCTTTCTTT. It specifies CASSSGTSQAFF.

This clone was seen a few times. This sequence joins TRBV28 and TRBJ2-5; the match to TRBD1 covers 8 bases. Germline assignment: CDR1 MDHEN and CDR2 SYDVKM. The length of the CDR3 is 17 residues. The junction had 16 bases not matched to a gene; V was cut back by 6 bases and J by 4 bases. CDR3 sequence reads: CASSSPGTGPRRETQYF. The CDR3 nucleotides are TGTGCCAGCAGCTCCCCGGGGACAGGCCCAAGGCGAGAGACCCAGTACTTC.

CDR3 loop: CASSYLNRFEAFF. The CDR3 DNA sequence: TGTGCCAGCAGTTACCTCAACAGGTTTGAAGCTTTCTTT. The chain joins TRBV6-5 to TRBJ1-1; possibly TRBD1 for D (5 bases). Germline V gene lookup returns CDR1 MNHEY and CDR2 SVGAGI. This CDR3 has 13 amino acids. Trimming stripped 2 bases from V and 7 bases from J, with 11 bases between.

This clone was observed a few times. This sequence joins TRBV25-1 and TRBJ2-2; D may be TRBD2 (6 bases). The germline V gene encodes CDR1 MGHDK and CDR2 SYGVNS. V was shortened by 1 base and J by 5 bases, with 14 bases between the two germline ends. There are 16 residues in the CDR3. The CDR3 DNA sequence: TGTGCCAGCAGTGAATCTGGGGGGAGCATTACCGGGGAGCTGTTTTTT. This codes for CASSESGGSITGELFF. Full variable domain (missing parts from reference TRBV25-1 and TRBJ2-2): EADIYQTPRYLVIGTGKKITLECSQTMGHDKMYWYQQDPGMELHLIHYSYGVNSTEKGDLSSESTVSRIRTEHFPLTLESARPSHTSQYLCASSESGGSITGELFFGEGSRLTVL.

The J gene is TRBJ2-2, the V gene TRBV5-1; D not certain. CDR1 and CDR2 from the germline V gene are SGHRS and YFSETQ. With 4 bases removed from V and 0 bases from J, the gap between germline ends came to 10 bases. The CDR3 is 15 amino acids. The CDR3: CASSDGRTNTGELFF. CDR3 coding DNA: TGCGCCAGCAGCGACGGCCGAACGAACACCGGGGAGCTGTTTTTT.

The rearrangement uses TRBV2 and TRBJ2-7; 9 bases match TRBD1. This CDR3 contains 15 residues. Trimming removed 6 bases from V and 5 bases from J; junction bases left unmatched: 11. Germline V gene lookup returns CDR1 SNHLY and CDR2 FYNNEI. The DNA of the CDR3 is TGTGCCAGCAGGACCACAGGGGGCGCGATCCACGAGCAGTACTTC. Residues: CASRTTGGAIHEQYF.

This chain connects TRBV2 to TRBJ1-1, with 7 bases that match TRBD1. The junction had 12 bases not matched to a gene; V was cut back by 5 bases and J by 6 bases. Germline V lookup: CDR1 SNHLY, CDR2 FYNNEI. This CDR3 contains 15 residues. The CDR3 DNA reads TGTGCCAGCAGTCGGGACAGCCAAAAACTTTCTGAAGCTTTCTTT. This translates into CASSRDSQKLSEAFF.

This chain joins TRBV11-2 and TRBJ2-4; a weak D match, TRBD2 (6 bases). Between the trimmed V and J ends, which lost 4 bases and 0 bases, there was a span of 16 bases. CDR1 and CDR2 (germline): SGHAT, FQNNGV. The CDR3 length is 17 residues. The CDR3 DNA sequence: TGTGCCAGCAGCTCGCCGGAGGGACTTGGAGCCAAAAACATTCAGTACTTC. Amino acids: CASSSPEGLGAKNIQYF.

The V call is TRBV4-1, the J call TRBJ2-4; maybe TRBD2 (5 bases). CDR1 and CDR2 (germline): MGHRA, YSYEKL. The CDR3 extends over 16 amino acids. The germline V and J ends were trimmed by 1 base and 0 bases, with 10 bases remaining between them. In DNA, the CDR3 is TGCGCCAGCAGCCAAGTCGGGGTACTAGCCAAAAACATTCAGTACTTC. It codes for CASSQVGVLAKNIQYF.

Note on this clone: The junction does not match germline at one end; this may be a read error. J is TRBJ2-5 and V is TRBV7-7; D remains ambiguous. Germline loops: CDR1 SSHAT, CDR2 FNYEAQ (reference sequence). The CDR3 is 15 residues long. The CDR3 DNA sequence: TGTGCTAGCAGCTTAGCACCCGGTTCTTCGGAGACCCAGTACTTC. Amino acid sequence: CASSLAPGSSETQYF.

This clone came up a few times. This chain joins TRBV9 and TRBJ1-5; TRBD1 is a possible D gene (5 bases). The CDR3 loop spans 17 amino acids. The V end lost 0 bases, the J end lost 0 bases, and 13 bases lay between the germline ends. Germline V CDR1 and CDR2: SGDLS, YYNGEE. The CDR3 region is CASSVVLGRYSNQPQHF. CDR3 DNA: TGTGCCAGCAGCGTAGTTCTGGGGCGGTATAGCAATCAGCCCCAGCATTTT.

V usage is TRBV7-9 and J usage is TRBJ2-1; either TRBD1 or TRBD2 may fit D (5 bases each). Trimming pared 3 bases from V and 11 bases from J, leaving 11 bases between. The CDR3 covers 12 residues. Germline V gene lookup returns CDR1 SEHNR and CDR2 FQNEAQ (reference sequence). The CDR3 loop is CASSFEGTKQFF. The CDR3 DNA sequence: TGTGCCAGCAGCTTCGAAGGGACCAAGCAGTTCTTC.

This clone came up once. The chain employs TRBV7-6 and TRBJ1-1; TRBD1 aligns across 9 bases. The CDR3 runs 15 residues. J gave up 7 bases and V 1 base, and 7 bases lay outside the gene matches. Germline CDR1 is SGHVS and CDR2 is FNYEAQ. As DNA, the CDR3 is TGTGCCAGCAGCTTAGAGGACAGGGGATGGAATGAAGCTTTCTTT. Encoded protein: CASSLEDRGWNEAFF.